The 17 T cell receptor beta chains listed next were all sequenced from one sample in a study of vaccination and CD4 T cells after COVID-19. Stated treatment: roughly 10-day PBMC culture with coronavirus spike peptide pools or control peptides (ViraFEST assay). These receptors lack a known antigen. The Oncomine TCR Beta short-read assay sequenced DNA from cultured CD4+ T cells. A single record per CDR3 protein comes from TCRdb applying MiXCR to the PCR reads. Of roughly 11,000 distinct CDR3 sequences in the sample, approximately 50% were seen once. Sequenced: CD4+ T cells from blood, cultured in vitro. The receptors stem from a human donor who had recovered from COVID-19.

This clonotype turned up a few times. The gene calls are TRBV27 and TRBJ2-1; D is ambiguous. With 2 bases removed from V and 5 bases from J, the gap between germline ends came to 4 bases. This CDR3 has 12 residues. Germline V gene lookup returns CDR1 MNHEY and CDR2 SMNVEV (reference sequence). The CDR3 nucleotides read TGTGCCAGCAGTTTAAGGGACAATGAGCAGTTCTTC. This codes for CASSLRDNEQFF.

This clonotype was observed a few times. The chain couples TRBV20-1 to TRBJ2-4; TRBD1 matches 9 bases. The ends lost 3 bases at V and 8 bases at J; junction bases unmatched: 20. Germline assignment: CDR1 DFQATT and CDR2 SNEGSKA (reference sequence). The CDR3 is 18 amino acids. CDR3 nucleotide sequence: TGCAGTGCTAGGAACCCGGGACAGGGTCGCATTTTGGGGGACATTCAGTACTTC. This gives the protein CSARNPGQGRILGDIQYF.

V is TRBV2 and J is TRBJ2-7; D ambiguous. Trimming took off 6 bases at V and 6 bases at J, with 6 bases between the two ends. CDR1 is SNHLY and CDR2 is FYNNEI in the germline V gene. This CDR3 is built from 10 residues. The CDR3 sequence: CASRLGEQYF. The CDR3 DNA reads TGTGCCAGCAGGCTGGGCGAGCAGTACTTC.

This clonotype was detected only a few times. This rearrangement joins TRBV20-1 to TRBJ2-7; no clear D. The CDR3 runs 14 residues. Germline values: CDR1 DFQATT, CDR2 SNEGSKA (reference sequence). V was trimmed by 2 bases and J by 2 bases, leaving 13 bases between them. Here the CDR3 reads CSARKPTETYEQYF. The CDR3 coding sequence is TGCAGTGCTAGAAAACCGACGGAGACCTACGAGCAGTACTTC.

This clonotype has a handful of counts. J is TRBJ2-3 and V is TRBV10-2, with TRBD2 matching over 8 bases. V dropped 6 bases and J dropped 3; count of bases not matched to a gene: 8. The germline CDR1 and CDR2 sequences are WSHSY and SAAADI. The CDR3 spans 15 residues. The CDR3 DNA follows: TGCGCCAGCAGAATGGGACTAGGGGGTACAGATACGCAGTATTTT. Encoded protein: CASRMGLGGTDTQYF.

V is TRBV7-9 and J is TRBJ2-7; D gene ambiguous. Germline CDR1 is SEHNR and CDR2 is FQNEAQ (reference sequence). This CDR3 has 13 residues. V lost 1 base and J lost 0, with 4 bases in between. The CDR3 DNA is TGTGCCAGCAGCTTAGACGTCTCCTACGAGCAGTACTTC. Translated: CASSLDVSYEQYF. Full variable domain (remainder filled in from reference TRBV7-9 and TRBJ2-7): DTGVSQNPRHKITKRGQNVTFRCDPISEHNRLYWYRQTLGQGPEFLTYFQNEAQLEKSRLLSDRFSAERPKGSFSTLEIQRTEQGDSAMYLCASSLDVSYEQYFGPGTRLTVT.

The chain is built from TRBV7-2 and TRBJ1-6, with D tentatively TRBD1 (5 bases). This CDR3 has 15 residues. Germline V gives CDR1 SGHTA, CDR2 FQGNSA. Trimming removed 3 bases from V and 7 bases from J, with 13 bases in between. CDR3 bases: TGTGCCAGCAGCTTGGGACCAAGCCAAAATTCACCCCTCCACTTT. Amino acids: CASSLGPSQNSPLHF.

The CDR3 is CASSLAGDPYF. The CDR3 DNA is TGTGCCAGCAGCTTAGCGGGGGACCCGTACTTC. This sequence joins TRBV7-8 and TRBJ2-5; D might be TRBD1 or TRBD2, each matching 5 bases. This CDR3 comprises 11 residues. The germline gives CDR1 SGHVS, CDR2 FQNEAQ. The ends were cut back, 0 bases at V and 13 bases at J, with 9 bases in the middle.

The chain couples TRBV7-9 to TRBJ1-2; no clear D. The CDR3 has 13 residues. V was shortened by 5 bases and J by 2 bases, with 9 bases between the two germline ends. Germline CDR1 reads SEHNR; CDR2 reads FQNEAQ (reference sequence). CDR3 coding DNA: TGTGCCAGCAGCCCGGACGGGAACTATGGCTACACCTTC. The encoded protein is CASSPDGNYGYTF.

The rearrangement joins TRBV28 to TRBJ2-3; D unresolved. The germline V gene encodes CDR1 MDHEN and CDR2 SYDVKM. This CDR3 region has 14 residues. The V and J ends lost 6 bases and 1 base respectively, with 11 bases between them. The CDR3 region is CASRDGLGTDTQYF. The CDR3 region has the DNA TGTGCCAGCAGAGACGGATTGGGCACAGATACGCAGTATTTT.

The chain couples TRBV7-8 to TRBJ1-1; a possible D gene is TRBD1 (5 bases). CDR3 length equals 15 residues. Germline V lookup: CDR1 SGHVS, CDR2 FQNEAQ. V shed 0 bases and J shed 1 base, with 9 bases lying between them. CDR3 protein: CASSLAGRGNTEAFF. CDR3 nucleotides: TGTGCCAGCAGCTTAGCGGGGCGCGGGAACACTGAAGCTTTCTTT.

The genes are TRBV27 and TRBJ2-7, with 9 bases aligning to TRBD2. The V gene end was trimmed by 4 bases and the J gene end by 2 bases; junction bases not matched to a gene: 6. The CDR3 is 15 residues long. Germline values: CDR1 MNHEY, CDR2 SMNVEV (reference sequence). The CDR3 loop reads CASSSERGEPYEQYF. In DNA form, the CDR3 reads TGTGCCAGCAGTTCCGAGCGGGGGGAACCCTACGAGCAGTACTTC.

This clonotype was detected a few times. The rearrangement links TRBV27 to TRBJ1-5; D gene uncertain. V was trimmed by 6 bases and J by 1 base, leaving 7 bases between them. The CDR3 has 13 residues. The germline gives CDR1 MNHEY, CDR2 SMNVEV (reference sequence). The CDR3 is CASRLTSNQPQHF. Written as DNA, the CDR3 is TGTGCCAGCAGACTTACAAGCAATCAGCCCCAGCATTTT.

The chain links TRBV4-3 to TRBJ1-4, with D uncertain. Trimming shortened V by 1 base and J by 7 bases, and 10 bases separated the two germline ends. CDR3 length: 14 amino acids. Germline V gene lookup returns CDR1 LGHNA and CDR2 YSLEER. The CDR3 protein is CASSQGATGEKLFF. The CDR3 bases are TGCGCCAGCAGCCAAGGAGCAACTGGTGAAAAACTGTTTTTT.

The chain has TRBV20-1 and TRBJ1-5; 7 bases align to TRBD1. The CDR3 length is 15 residues. Germline V gene lookup returns CDR1 DFQATT and CDR2 SNEGSKA (reference sequence). V dropped 0 bases and J dropped 8; count of bases not matched to a gene: 10. CDR3 bases: TGCAGTGCTAGAGATCAAGGCACAGGGGAAAAGCCCCAGCATTTT. Protein sequence: CSARDQGTGEKPQHF.

The V call is TRBV2, the J call TRBJ2-2, with D possibly matching TRBD2 (6 bases). This CDR3 region has 14 residues. Germline V gives CDR1 SNHLY, CDR2 FYNNEI. Trimming took off 8 bases at V and 4 bases at J, with 14 bases between the two ends. The CDR3 sequence is CASRREMGTGELFF. The CDR3 DNA reads as TGTGCCAGCCGACGGGAGATGGGCACCGGGGAGCTGTTTTTT.

This clonotype has only a few counts. The chain uses TRBV7-9 and TRBJ2-7; 9 bases match TRBD1. CDR1 is SEHNR and CDR2 is FQNEAQ in the germline V gene (reference sequence). V gave up 4 bases and J gave up 5 bases; unmatched junction bases: 6. The CDR3 sequence is 14 residues long. CDR3 sequence: CASSSDRGTNEQYF. The CDR3 region has the DNA TGTGCCAGCAGCTCGGACAGGGGTACGAACGAGCAGTACTTC.